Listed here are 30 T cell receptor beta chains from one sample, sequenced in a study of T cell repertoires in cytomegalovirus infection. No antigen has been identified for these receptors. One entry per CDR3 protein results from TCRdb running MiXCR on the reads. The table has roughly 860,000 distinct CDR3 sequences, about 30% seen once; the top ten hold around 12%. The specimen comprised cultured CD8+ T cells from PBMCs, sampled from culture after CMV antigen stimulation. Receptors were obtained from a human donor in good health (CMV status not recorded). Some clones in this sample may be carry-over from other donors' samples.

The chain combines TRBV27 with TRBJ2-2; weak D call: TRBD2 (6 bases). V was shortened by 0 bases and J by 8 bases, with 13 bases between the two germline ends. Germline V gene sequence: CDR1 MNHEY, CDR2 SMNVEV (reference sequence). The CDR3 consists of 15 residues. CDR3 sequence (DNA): TGTGCCAGCAGTTTATCCGGGGGAGTGCCTGGGGAGCTGTTTTTT. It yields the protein CASSLSGGVPGELFF.

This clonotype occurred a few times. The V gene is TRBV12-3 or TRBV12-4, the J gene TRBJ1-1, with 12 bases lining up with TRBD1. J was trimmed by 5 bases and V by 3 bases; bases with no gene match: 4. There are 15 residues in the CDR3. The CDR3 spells CASSFPGQGATEAFF. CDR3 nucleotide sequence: TGTGCCAGCAGTTTCCCGGGACAGGGGGCAACTGAAGCTTTCTTT.

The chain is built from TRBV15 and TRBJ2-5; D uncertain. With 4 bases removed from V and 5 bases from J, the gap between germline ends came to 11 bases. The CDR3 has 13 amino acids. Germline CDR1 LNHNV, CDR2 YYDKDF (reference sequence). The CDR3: CATSTTVTETQYF. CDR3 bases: TGTGCCACCAGCACCACGGTTACGGAGACCCAGTACTTC.

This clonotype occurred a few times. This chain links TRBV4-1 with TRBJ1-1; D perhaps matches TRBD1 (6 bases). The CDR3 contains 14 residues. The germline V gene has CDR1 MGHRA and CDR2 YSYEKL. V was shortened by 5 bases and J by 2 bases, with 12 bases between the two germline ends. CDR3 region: CASSSNRVNTEAFF. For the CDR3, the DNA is TGCGCCAGCAGCTCCAACAGGGTTAACACTGAAGCTTTCTTT.

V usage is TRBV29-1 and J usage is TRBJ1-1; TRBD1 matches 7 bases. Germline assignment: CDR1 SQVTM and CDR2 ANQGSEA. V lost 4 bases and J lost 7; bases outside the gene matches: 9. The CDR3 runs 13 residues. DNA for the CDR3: TGCAGCGTTGTGACAGGGCTTCGAGATGAAGCTTTCTTT. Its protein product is CSVVTGLRDEAFF.

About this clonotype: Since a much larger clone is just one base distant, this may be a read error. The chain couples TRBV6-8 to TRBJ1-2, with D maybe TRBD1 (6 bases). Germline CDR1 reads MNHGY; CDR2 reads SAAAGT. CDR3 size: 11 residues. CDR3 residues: CASSGGPGYIF. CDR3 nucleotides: TGTGCCAGCAGCGGGGGGCCCGGCTACATCTTC.

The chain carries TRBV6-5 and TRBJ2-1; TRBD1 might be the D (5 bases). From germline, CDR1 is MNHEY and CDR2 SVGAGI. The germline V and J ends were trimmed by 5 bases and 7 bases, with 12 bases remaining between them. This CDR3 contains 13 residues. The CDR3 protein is CASSAHRYNEQFF. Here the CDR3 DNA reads TGTGCCAGCAGTGCACACAGGTATAATGAGCAGTTCTTC.

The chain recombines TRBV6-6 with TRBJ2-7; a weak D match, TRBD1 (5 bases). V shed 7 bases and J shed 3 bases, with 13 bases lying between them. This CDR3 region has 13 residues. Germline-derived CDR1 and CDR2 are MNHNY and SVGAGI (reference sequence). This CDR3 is CASKGAGLYEQYV. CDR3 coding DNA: TGTGCCAGCAAAGGGGCAGGGCTCTACGAGCAGTACGTC.

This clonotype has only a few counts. The CDR3 region is CASSLGGLIYGYTF. CDR3 nucleotides: TGTGCCAGCAGCTTAGGGGGACTGATCTATGGCTACACCTTC. The V gene is TRBV7-9, the J gene TRBJ1-2, with a weak D call TRBD1 (5 bases). V dropped 1 base and J dropped 4 bases, with 10 bases sitting between them. CDR3 size: 14 residues. Germline V gives CDR1 SEHNR, CDR2 FQNEAQ (reference sequence). Variable domain in full (rest from reference TRBV7-9 and TRBJ1-2): DTGVSQNPRHKITKRGQNVTFRCDPISEHNRLYWYRQTLGQGPEFLTYFQNEAQLEKSRLLSDRFSAERPKGSFSTLEIQRTEQGDSAMYLCASSLGGLIYGYTFGSGTRLTVV.

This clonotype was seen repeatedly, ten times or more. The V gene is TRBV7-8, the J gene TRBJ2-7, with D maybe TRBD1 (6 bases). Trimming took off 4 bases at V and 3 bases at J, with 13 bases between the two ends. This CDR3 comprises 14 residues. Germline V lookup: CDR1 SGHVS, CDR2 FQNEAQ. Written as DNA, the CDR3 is TGTGCCAGCAGCTCAAGGGGGAATGGCTACGAGCAGTACGTC. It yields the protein CASSSRGNGYEQYV.

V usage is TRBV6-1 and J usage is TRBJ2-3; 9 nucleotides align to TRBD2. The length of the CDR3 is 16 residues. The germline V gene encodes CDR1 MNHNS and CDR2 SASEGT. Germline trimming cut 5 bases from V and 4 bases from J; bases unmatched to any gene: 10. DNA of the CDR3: TGTGCCAGCAGTTCCTCTCTAGCGGGGAGGCCAGATACGCAGTATTTT. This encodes CASSSSLAGRPDTQYF.

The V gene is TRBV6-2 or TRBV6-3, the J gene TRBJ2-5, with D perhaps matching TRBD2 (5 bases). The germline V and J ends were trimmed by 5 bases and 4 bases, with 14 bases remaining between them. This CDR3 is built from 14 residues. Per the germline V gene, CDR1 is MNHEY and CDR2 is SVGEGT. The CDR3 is CASSIGVGRETQYF. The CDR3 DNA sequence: TGTGCCAGCAGTATCGGGGTCGGCCGAGAGACCCAGTACTTC.

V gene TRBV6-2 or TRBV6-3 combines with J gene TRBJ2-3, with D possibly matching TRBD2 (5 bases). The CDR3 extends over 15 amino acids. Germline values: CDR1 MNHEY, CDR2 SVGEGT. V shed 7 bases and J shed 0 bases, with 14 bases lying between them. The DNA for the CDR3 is TGTGCCAGCACCTGGACGGGGTATAGCACAGATACGCAGTATTTT. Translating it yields CASTWTGYSTDTQYF.

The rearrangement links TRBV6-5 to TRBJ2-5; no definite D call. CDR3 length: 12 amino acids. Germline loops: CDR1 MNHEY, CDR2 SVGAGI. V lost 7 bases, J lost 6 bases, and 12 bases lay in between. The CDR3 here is CASISWEKTQYF. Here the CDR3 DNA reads TGTGCCAGCATTTCATGGGAAAAGACCCAGTACTTC.

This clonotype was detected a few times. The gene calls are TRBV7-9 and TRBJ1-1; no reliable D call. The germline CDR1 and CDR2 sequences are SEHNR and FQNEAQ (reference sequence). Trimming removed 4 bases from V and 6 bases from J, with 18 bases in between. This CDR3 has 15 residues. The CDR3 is CASSSSRRGIPEAFF. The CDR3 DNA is TGTGCCAGCAGCTCCTCTAGACGGGGAATTCCTGAAGCTTTCTTT.

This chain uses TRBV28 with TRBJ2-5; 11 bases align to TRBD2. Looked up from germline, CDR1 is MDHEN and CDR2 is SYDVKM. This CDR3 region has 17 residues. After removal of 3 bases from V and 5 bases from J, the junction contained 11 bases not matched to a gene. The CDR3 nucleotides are TGTGCCAGCAGTTTCTCAGTTAGCGGGGGGGCGAAGGAGACCCAGTACTTC. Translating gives CASSFSVSGGAKETQYF.

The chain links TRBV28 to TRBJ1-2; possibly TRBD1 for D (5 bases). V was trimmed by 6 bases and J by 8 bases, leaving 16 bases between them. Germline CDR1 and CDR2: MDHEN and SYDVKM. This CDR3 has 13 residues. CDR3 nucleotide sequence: TGTGCCAGCAGCTCTCCCAGGGCGTGGGGCTACACCTTC. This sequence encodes CASSSPRAWGYTF.

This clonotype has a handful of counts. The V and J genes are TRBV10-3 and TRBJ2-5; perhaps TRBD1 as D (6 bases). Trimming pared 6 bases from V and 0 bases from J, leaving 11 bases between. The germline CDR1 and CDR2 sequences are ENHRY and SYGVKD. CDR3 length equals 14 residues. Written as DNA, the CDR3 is TGTGCCATCAGCTTTGGACAGAACCAAGAGACCCAGTACTTC. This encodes CAISFGQNQETQYF.

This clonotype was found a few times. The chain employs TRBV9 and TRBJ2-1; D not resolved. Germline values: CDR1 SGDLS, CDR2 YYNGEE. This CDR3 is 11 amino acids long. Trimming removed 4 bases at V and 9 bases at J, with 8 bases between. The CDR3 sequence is CASSTSAEQFF. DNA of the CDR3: TGTGCCAGCAGCACCTCGGCTGAGCAGTTCTTC.

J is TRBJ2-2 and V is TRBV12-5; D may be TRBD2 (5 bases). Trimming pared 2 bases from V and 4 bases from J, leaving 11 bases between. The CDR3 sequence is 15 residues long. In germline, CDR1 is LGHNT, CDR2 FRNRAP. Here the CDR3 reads CASGLIGISTGELFF. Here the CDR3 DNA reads TGTGCTAGTGGTTTGATCGGGATTAGCACCGGGGAGCTGTTTTTT.

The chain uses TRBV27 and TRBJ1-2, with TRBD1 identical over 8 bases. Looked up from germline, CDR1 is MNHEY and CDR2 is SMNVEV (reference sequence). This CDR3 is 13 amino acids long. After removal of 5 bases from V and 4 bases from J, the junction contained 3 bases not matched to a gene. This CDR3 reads CASSGGQGYGYTF. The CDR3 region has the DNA TGTGCCAGCAGTGGTGGACAGGGCTATGGCTACACCTTC.

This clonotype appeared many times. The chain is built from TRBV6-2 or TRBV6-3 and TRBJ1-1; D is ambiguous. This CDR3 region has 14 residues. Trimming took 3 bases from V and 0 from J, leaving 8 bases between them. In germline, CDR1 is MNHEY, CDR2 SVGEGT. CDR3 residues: CASSYASMNTEAFF. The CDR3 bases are TGTGCCAGCAGTTATGCCTCCATGAACACTGAAGCTTTCTTT.

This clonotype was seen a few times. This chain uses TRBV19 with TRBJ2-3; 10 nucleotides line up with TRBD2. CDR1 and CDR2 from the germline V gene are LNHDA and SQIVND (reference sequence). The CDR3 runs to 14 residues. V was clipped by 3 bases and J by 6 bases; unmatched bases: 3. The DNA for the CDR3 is TGTGCCAGTAGTATTGGACTAGCGGCTGATACGCAGTATTTT. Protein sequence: CASSIGLAADTQYF.

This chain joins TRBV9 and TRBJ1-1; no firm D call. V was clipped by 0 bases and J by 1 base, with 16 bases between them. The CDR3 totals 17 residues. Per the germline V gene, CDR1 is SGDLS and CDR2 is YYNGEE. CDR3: CASSVVPRRGRNTEAFF. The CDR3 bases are TGTGCCAGCAGCGTAGTCCCCCGTCGGGGTCGGAACACTGAAGCTTTCTTT.

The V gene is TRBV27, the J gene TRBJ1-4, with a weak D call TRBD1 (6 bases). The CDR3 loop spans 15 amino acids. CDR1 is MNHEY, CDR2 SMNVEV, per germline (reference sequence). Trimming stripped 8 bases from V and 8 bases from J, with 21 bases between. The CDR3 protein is CASYPTGQGWEKLFF. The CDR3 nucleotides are TGTGCCAGCTACCCTACCGGTCAGGGGTGGGAAAAACTGTTTTTT.

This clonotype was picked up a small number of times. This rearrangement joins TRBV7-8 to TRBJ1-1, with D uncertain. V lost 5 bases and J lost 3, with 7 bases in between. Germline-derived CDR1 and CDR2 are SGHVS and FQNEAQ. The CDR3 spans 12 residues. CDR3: CASSRIYTEAFF. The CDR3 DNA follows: TGTGCCAGCAGCAGGATTTACACTGAAGCTTTCTTT.

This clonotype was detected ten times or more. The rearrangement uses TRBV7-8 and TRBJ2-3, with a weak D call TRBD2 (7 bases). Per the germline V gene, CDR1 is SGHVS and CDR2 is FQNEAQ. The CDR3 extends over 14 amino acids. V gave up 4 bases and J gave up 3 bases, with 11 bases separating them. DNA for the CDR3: TGTGCCAGCAGCTCCGGGGGGCTGACAGATACGCAGTATTTT. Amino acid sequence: CASSSGGLTDTQYF.

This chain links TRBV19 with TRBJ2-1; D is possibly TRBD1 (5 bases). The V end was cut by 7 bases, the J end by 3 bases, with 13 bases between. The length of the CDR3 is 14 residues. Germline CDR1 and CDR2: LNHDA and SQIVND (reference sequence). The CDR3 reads CASTPRQLYNEQFF. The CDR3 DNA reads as TGTGCCAGTACCCCGCGACAGCTCTACAATGAGCAGTTCTTC. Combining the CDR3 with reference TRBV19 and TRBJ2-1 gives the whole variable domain DGGITQSPKYLFRKEGQNVTLSCEQNLNHDAMYWYRQDPGQGLRLIYYSQIVNDFQKGDIAEGYSVSREKKESFPLTVTSAQKNPTAFYLCASTPRQLYNEQFFGPGTRLTVL.

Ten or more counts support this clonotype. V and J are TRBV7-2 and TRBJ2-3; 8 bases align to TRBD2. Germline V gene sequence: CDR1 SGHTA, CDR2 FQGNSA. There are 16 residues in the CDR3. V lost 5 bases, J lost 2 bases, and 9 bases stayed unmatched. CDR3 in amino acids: CASSPGLAVVTDTQYF. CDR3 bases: TGTGCCAGCAGCCCCGGACTAGCAGTAGTCACAGATACGCAGTATTTT.

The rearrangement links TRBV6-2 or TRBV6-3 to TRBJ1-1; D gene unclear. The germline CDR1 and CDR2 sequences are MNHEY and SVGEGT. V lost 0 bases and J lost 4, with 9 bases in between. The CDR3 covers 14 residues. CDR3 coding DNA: TGTGCCAGCAGTTACTCGACACAGACCACTGAAGCTTTCTTT. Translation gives CASSYSTQTTEAFF.